The source of this TCR beta chain is a study of fetal regulatory T cell absence and autoimmunity. Overall study findings and caveats: Pancreas and cord blood did not differ much in TRB family usage. Oligoclonal TCR enrichment in pancreas over cord blood reached over 85-fold for some clones.

V gave up 5 bases and J gave up 1 base, with 2 bases separating them. The CDR3 is 12 residues long. Germline lookup yields CDR1 MNHNS and CDR2 SASEGT. The assay was run at survey level. Clones were read by immunoSEQ multiplex PCR, and TCRdb kept only the in-frame ones, dropping some. Among about 95,000 clones listed, 72% were seen once. Regarding this clone: The antigen is not known.

The sequence came from a male donor with IPEX syndrome. This chain joins TRBV6-1 and TRBJ1-4; D remains ambiguous. Sequencing used pancreas tissue. The CDR3 spells CASSRTNEKLFF. As DNA, the CDR3 is TGTGCCAGCAGTAGAACTAATGAAAAACTGTTTTTT.